A selection of T cell receptor beta chains follows, all from one sample in a study of neurological immune-mediated disorders. TCRdb redid the calling of the 5' RACE reads with MiXCR, one entry per CDR3 protein. Found here are roughly 88,000 distinct CDR3 sequences, 3% to 4.5% of them singletons; the top ten hold 2.9%. The sample taken for sequencing was PBMCs. All receptors come from a woman aged 45-65 years with multiple sclerosis. Each CDR3 is given with its conserved first and last residue. D genes are given only for firm matches. Rows give clone size only sometimes, using once, few, many, or a class for an expanded clone.

V gene	J gene	clone size	D gene	CDR3 length	CDR3 DNA	CDR3 protein
TRBV24-1	TRBJ2-5	many	NA	13	TGTGCCACCAGTGGAAGAGGTACGGAGACCCAGTACTTC	CATSGRGTETQYF
TRBV5-1	TRBJ2-3	many	NA	13	TGCGCCAGCAGCGCCGTTCCCACGGATACGCAGTATTTT	CASSAVPTDTQYF
TRBV20-1	TRBJ1-6	few	NA	12	TGCAGTGCTAGCTTCTATACTTCACCCCTCCACTTT	CSASFYTSPLHF
TRBV7-3	TRBJ2-1	many	TRBD2	19	TGTGCCAGCAGCTCCCTCCCCCAGACTAGCGGGGGGGACCACAATGAGCAGTTCTTC	CASSSLPQTSGGDHNEQFF
TRBV7-9	TRBJ2-4	many	TRBD2	15	TGTGCCAGCAGCTCTCGGACTAGGGCCAAAAACATTCAGTACTTC	CASSSRTRAKNIQYF
TRBV12-5	TRBJ2-7	many	NA	16	TGTGCTAGTGGTTTGGACATAAACAGGTCCCCCTACGAGCAGTACTTC	CASGLDINRSPYEQYF
TRBV5-1	TRBJ1-3	many	TRBD1	15	TGCGCCAGCAGCTCCGGGACAGCCACTGGAAACACCATATATTTT	CASSSGTATGNTIYF
TRBV7-9	TRBJ2-7	many	TRBD1	16	TGTGCCAGCAGCCCGACAGGGGCGCGGGGCTCCTACGAGCAGTACTTC	CASSPTGARGSYEQYF
TRBV7-2	TRBJ2-6	many	NA	15	TGTGCCAGCAGCAATACCAACTCTGGGGCCAACGTCCTGACTTTC	CASSNTNSGANVLTF
TRBV20-1	TRBJ1-5	many	TRBD1	16	TGCAGTGCTAGACTCCCGGGACAGGGTAGCAATCAGCCCCAGCATTTT	CSARLPGQGSNQPQHF
TRBV7-6	TRBJ2-3	NA	TRBD2	15	TGTGCCAGCAGCACTAGCGGGGGGGCGACAGATACGCAGTATTTT	CASSTSGGATDTQYF
TRBV5-1	TRBJ1-1	many	TRBD1	16	TGCGCCAGCAGATTACATGCCCAGGGGGCGTACACTGAAGCTTTCTTT	CASRLHAQGAYTEAFF
TRBV6-5	TRBJ1-6	many	NA	16	TGTGCCAGCGCCCAGCGGGGGGCGGGCTATAATTCACCCCTCCACTTT	CASAQRGAGYNSPLHF
TRBV5-6	TRBJ1-6	many	NA	17	TGTGCCAGCAGCTTGGTGGATGGGCACTCCTATAATTCACCCCTCCACTTT	CASSLVDGHSYNSPLHF
TRBV27	TRBJ1-1	many	NA	12	TGTGCCAGCAGTTCTACAGGGAGTGAAGCTTTCTTT	CASSSTGSEAFF
TRBV6-5	TRBJ2-1	many	NA	14	TGTGCCAGCAGTTACCGGAGGGATGGCAATGAGCAGTTCTTC	CASSYRRDGNEQFF
TRBV7-2	TRBJ2-3	many	NA	15	TGTGCCAGCAGCCCCACCCCCAGGGGCACAGATACGCAGTATTTT	CASSPTPRGTDTQYF
TRBV20-1	TRBJ1-2	many	NA	13	TGCAGTGCTGAACTCAGGATTAACTATGGCTACACCTTC	CSAELRINYGYTF
TRBV6-5	TRBJ1-4	many	NA	14	TGTGCCAGCAGTTACGGGGCCCAGGGTAGAAAACTGTTTTTT	CASSYGAQGRKLFF
TRBV12-3/TRBV12-4	TRBJ1-2	many	NA	14	TGTGCCAGCTCCAACTCCCGATTATCGGGTGGCTACACCTTC	CASSNSRLSGGYTF
TRBV5-1	TRBJ2-3	many	TRBD1	14	TGCGCCAGCAGCTCGGACAGGAGCACAGATACGCAGTATTTT	CASSSDRSTDTQYF
TRBV7-2	TRBJ2-5	NA	NA	13	TGTGCCAGTAGCGGACGGGGGAAAGAGAACCAGTACTTC	CASSGRGKENQYF
TRBV5-1	TRBJ2-2	many	TRBD2	17	TGCGCCAGCAGCCAGGGACTAGCGCGATCTAACACCGGGGAGCTGTTTTTT	CASSQGLARSNTGELFF
TRBV27	TRBJ2-3	many	TRBD2	16	TGTGCCAGCAGTCCCCGACTAGCGGGGGGCACAGATACGCAGTATTTT	CASSPRLAGGTDTQYF
TRBV12-3/TRBV12-4	TRBJ1-5	many	TRBD1	13	TGTGCCAGCAGGGGACAGGGCGTGCAGCCCCAGCATTTT	CASRGQGVQPQHF